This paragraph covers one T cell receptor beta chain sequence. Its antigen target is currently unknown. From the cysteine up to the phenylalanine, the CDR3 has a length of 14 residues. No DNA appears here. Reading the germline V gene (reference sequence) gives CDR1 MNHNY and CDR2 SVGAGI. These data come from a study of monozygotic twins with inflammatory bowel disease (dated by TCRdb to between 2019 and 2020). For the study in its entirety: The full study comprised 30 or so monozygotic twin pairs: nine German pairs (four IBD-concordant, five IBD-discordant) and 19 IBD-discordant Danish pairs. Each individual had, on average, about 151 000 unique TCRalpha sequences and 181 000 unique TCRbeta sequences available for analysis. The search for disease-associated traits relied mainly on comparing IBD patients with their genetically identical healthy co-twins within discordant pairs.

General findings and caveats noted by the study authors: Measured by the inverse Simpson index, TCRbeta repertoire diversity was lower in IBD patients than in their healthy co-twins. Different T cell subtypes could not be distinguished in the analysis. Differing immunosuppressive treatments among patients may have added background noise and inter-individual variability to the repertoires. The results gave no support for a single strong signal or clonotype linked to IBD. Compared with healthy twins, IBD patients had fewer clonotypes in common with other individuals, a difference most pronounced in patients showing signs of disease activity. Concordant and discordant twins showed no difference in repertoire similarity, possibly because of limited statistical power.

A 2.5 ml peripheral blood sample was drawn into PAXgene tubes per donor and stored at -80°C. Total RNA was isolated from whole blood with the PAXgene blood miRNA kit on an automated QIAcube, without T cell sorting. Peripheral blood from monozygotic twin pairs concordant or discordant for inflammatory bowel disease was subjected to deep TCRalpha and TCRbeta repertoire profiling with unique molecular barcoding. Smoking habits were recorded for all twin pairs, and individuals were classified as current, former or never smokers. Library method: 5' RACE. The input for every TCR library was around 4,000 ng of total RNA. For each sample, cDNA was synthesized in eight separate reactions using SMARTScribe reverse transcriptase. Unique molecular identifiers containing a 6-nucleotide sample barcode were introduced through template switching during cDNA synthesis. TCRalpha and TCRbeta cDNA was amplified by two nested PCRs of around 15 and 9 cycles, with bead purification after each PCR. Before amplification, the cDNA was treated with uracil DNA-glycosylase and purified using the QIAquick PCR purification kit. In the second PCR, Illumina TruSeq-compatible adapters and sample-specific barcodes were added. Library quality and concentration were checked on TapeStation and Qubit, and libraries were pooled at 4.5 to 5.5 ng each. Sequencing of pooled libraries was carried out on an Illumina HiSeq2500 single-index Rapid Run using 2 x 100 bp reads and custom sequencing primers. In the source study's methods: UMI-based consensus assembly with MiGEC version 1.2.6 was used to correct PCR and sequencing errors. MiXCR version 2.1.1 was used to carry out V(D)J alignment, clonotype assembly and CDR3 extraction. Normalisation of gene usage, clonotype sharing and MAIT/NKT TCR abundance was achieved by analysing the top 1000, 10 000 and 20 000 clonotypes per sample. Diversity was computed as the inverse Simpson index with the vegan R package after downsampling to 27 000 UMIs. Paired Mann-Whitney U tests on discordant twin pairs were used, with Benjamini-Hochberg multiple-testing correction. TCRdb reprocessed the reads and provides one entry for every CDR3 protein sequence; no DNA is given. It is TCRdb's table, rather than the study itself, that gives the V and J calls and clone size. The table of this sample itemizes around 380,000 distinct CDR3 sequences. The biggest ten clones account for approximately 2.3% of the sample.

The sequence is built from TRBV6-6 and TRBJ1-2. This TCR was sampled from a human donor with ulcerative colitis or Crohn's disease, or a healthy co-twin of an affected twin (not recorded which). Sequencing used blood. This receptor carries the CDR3 CASSVTGLPVGYTF.